This TCR beta chain derives from a study of shared clonotypes between healthy human individuals. Broader study findings: Four donors held about 5% of naive CD4 clonotypes in common.

The CDR3 contains 14 residues. V lost 7 bases, J lost 1 base, and 14 bases lay in between. The V gene's germline CDR1 is SGHVS and CDR2 FQNEAQ. CD8 memory was a combination of CD45RO+ cells and CCR7-negative CD45RA+ TemRA cells. This clone was picked up a small number of times. Its cognate antigen is unknown. At deep level, the assay was performed. Assay used: immunoSEQ multiplex PCR; TCRdb lists only in-frame clones, some missing. The top ten clones hold about 24% of a sample with 90,000 to 120,000 clones, 68% of them seen once. The gene calls are TRBV7-8 and TRBJ2-7, with D tentatively TRBD2 (6 bases). This TCR came from a woman in her twenties or thirties in good health. Material: memory CD8+ T cells sorted from blood. Indicated subset: CD45RO+ cells pooled with CCR7-negative TemRA cells. Here the CDR3 reads CASNLGGPSYEQYF. CDR3 bases: TGTGCCAGCAACCTAGGAGGGCCTTCCTACGAGCAGTACTTC.